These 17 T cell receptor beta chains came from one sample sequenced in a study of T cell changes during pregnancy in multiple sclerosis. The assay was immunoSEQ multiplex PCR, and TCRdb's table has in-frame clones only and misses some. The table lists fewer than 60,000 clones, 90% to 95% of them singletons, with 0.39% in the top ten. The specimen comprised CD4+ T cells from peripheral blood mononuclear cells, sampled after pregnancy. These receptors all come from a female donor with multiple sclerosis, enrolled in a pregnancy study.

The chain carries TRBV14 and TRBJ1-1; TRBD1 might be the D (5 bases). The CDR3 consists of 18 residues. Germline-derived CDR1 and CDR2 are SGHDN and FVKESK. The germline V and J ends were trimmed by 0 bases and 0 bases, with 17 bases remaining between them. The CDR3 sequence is CASSQDMGFGHLNTEAFF. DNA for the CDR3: TGTGCCAGCAGCCAAGACATGGGCTTCGGACACCTGAACACTGAAGCTTTCTTT.

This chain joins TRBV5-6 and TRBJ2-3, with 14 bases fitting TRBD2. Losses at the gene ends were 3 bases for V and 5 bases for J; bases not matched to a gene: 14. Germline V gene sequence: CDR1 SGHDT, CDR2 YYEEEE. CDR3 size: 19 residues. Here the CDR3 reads CASSWLGLAGAGWGDTQYF. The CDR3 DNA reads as TGTGCCAGCAGCTGGCTGGGACTAGCGGGAGCCGGTTGGGGAGATACGCAGTATTTT.

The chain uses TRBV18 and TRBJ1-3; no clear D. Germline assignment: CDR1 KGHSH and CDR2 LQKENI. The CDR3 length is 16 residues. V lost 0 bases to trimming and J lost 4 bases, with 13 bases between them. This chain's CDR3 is CASSPPRGLEGNTIYF. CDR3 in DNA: TGTGCCAGCTCACCACCGCGGGGTTTGGAAGGAAACACCATATATTTT.

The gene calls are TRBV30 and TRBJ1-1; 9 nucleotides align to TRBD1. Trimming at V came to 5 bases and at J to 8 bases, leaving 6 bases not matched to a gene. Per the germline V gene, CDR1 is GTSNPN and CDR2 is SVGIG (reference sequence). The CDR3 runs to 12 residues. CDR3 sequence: CAWYPGQGEAFF. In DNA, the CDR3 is TGTGCCTGGTACCCAGGACAGGGGGAAGCTTTCTTT.

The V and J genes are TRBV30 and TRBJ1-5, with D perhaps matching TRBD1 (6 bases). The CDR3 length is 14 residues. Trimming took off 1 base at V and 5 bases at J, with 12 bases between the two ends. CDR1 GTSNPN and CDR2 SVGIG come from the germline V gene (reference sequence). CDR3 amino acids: CAWSGDRIYQPQHF. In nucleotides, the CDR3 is TGTGCCTGGAGTGGAGACAGGATTTATCAGCCCCAGCATTTT.

In DNA form, the CDR3 reads TGCGCCAGCAGCTTGGGAGGACTAGCGGGAGGTGTCGAGCAGTACTTC. Translating gives CASSLGGLAGGVEQYF. This chain joins TRBV5-1 and TRBJ2-7, with TRBD2 identical over 14 bases. This CDR3 has 16 amino acids. The germline V gene encodes CDR1 SGHRS and CDR2 YFSETQ. V shed 0 bases, J shed 6 bases, and the junction held 5 bases outside the gene matches.

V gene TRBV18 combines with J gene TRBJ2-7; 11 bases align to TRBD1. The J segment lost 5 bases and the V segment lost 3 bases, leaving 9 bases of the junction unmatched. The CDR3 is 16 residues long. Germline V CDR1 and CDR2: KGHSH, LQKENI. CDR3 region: CASSPFGQGAGNEQYF. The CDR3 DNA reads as TGTGCCAGCTCACCCTTCGGACAGGGGGCAGGGAACGAGCAGTACTTC.

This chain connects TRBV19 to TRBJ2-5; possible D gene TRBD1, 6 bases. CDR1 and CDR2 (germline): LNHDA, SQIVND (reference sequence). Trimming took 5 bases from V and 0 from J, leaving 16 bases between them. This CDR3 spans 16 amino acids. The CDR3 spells CASSSKLQGYQETQYF. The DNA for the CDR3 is TGTGCCAGTAGTTCTAAACTCCAGGGGTACCAAGAGACCCAGTACTTC.

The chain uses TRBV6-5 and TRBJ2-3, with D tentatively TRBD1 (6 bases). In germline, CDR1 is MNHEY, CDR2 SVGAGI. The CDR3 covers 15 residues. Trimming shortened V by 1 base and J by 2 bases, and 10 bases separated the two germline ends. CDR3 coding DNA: TGTGCCAGCAGTTACTTGGACAGTTACACAGATACGCAGTATTTT. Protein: CASSYLDSYTDTQYF.

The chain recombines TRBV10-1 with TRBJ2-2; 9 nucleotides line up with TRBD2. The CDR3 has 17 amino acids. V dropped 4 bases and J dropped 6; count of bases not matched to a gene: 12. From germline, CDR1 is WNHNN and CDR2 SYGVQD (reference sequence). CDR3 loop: CASSVYGGRASPGELFF. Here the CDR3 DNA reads TGCGCCAGCAGTGTGTATGGCGGGAGGGCCTCTCCCGGGGAGCTGTTTTTT.

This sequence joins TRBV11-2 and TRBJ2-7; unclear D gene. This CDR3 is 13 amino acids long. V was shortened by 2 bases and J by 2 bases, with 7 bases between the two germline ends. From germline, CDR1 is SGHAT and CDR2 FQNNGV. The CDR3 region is CASSLSRTYEQYF. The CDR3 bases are TGTGCCAGCAGCTTATCCAGGACCTACGAGCAGTACTTC.

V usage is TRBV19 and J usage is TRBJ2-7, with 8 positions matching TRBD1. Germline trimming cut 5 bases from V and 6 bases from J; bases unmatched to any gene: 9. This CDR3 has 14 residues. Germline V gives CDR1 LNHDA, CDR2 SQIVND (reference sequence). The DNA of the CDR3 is TGTGCCAGTAGTTCCTTGACCAGGGGGCGCGAGCAGTACTTC. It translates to CASSSLTRGREQYF.

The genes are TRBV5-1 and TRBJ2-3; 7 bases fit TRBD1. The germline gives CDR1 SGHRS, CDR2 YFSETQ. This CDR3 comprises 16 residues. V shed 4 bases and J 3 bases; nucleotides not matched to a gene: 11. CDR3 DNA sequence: TGCGCCAGCAGCCCGGTACAGGGGTTGCCTACAGATACGCAGTATTTT. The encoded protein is CASSPVQGLPTDTQYF.

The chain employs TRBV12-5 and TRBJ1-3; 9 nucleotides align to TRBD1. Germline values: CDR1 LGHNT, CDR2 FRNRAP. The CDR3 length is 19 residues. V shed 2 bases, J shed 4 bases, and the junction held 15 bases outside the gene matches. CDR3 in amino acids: CASGLIISPGQGFGNTIYF. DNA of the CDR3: TGTGCTAGTGGTTTGATTATTTCCCCGGGACAGGGATTCGGAAACACCATATATTTT.

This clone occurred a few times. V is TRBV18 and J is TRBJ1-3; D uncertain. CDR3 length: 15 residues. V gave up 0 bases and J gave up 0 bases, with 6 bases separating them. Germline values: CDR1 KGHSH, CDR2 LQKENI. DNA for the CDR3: TGTGCCAGCTCACCACCTGTCAGCTCTGGAAACACCATATATTTT. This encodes CASSPPVSSGNTIYF.

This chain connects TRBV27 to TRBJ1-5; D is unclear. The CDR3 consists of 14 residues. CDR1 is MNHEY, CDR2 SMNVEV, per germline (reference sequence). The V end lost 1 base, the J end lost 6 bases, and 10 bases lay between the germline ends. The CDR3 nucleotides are TGTGCCAGCAGTTTATACGGGGTGGCTCAGCCCCAGCATTTT. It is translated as CASSLYGVAQPQHF.

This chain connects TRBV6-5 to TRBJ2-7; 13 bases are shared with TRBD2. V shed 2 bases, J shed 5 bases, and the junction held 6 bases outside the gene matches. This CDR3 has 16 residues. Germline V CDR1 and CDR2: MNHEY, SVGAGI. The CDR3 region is CASSYRTSGRRNEQYF. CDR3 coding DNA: TGTGCCAGCAGTTACCGGACTAGCGGGAGACGGAACGAGCAGTACTTC.